These 4 T cell receptor beta chains came from one sample sequenced in a study of cytomegalovirus exposure and HLA in healthy donors. PCR used 60 Vbeta primers and 13 Jbeta primers. The data were produced by immunoSEQ multiplex PCR, yet TCRdb's version contains in-frame clones alone and is incomplete. The table shows some 110,000 clones, with 65% to 85% occurring only once. The sample consisted of PBMCs. The receptors shown here come from a man in his fifties in good health and CMV-seropositive.

CDR3 nucleotides: TGTGCCAGCTCATCCGGGGCTAACTATGGCTACACCTTC. This gives the protein CASSSGANYGYTF. This sequence joins TRBV18 and TRBJ1-2; D uncertain. The germline gives CDR1 KGHSH, CDR2 LQKENI. The CDR3 covers 13 residues. Trimming cost V 5 bases and J 0 bases, with 7 bases left between them.

The rearrangement uses TRBV19 and TRBJ2-1; 8 bases are a match to TRBD1. CDR1 is LNHDA, CDR2 SQIVND, per germline (reference sequence). CDR3 length equals 14 residues. Trimming cost V 8 bases and J 4 bases; bases outside gene matches: 7. The CDR3 bases are TGTGCCAGTGTCAACGGACAGGGATACAATGAGCAGTTCTTC. This sequence encodes CASVNGQGYNEQFF.

The chain links TRBV19 to TRBJ2-3; the D gene is possibly TRBD1 (5 bases). Germline CDR1 LNHDA, CDR2 SQIVND (reference sequence). This CDR3 spans 13 amino acids. Trimming removed 2 bases at V and 14 bases at J, with 17 bases between. The DNA for the CDR3 is TGTGCCAGTAGTATATTGGTGCCAGGGTTTCCGTATTTT. This gives the protein CASSILVPGFPYF.

The chain is built from TRBV2 and TRBJ2-5, with a tentative D call TRBD2 (6 bases). Germline V gives CDR1 SNHLY, CDR2 FYNNEI. Deletions cut 6 bases from V and 3 bases from J, with 23 bases between. This CDR3 region has 17 residues. The DNA for the CDR3 is TGTGCCAGCAGCTGGAGGGGTTCAGGTTTTGGTGAAGAGACCCAGTACTTC. Translated: CASSWRGSGFGEETQYF.